The 16 T cell receptor beta chains listed next were all sequenced from one sample in a study of T cell changes during pregnancy in multiple sclerosis. Produced via immunoSEQ multiplex PCR; TCRdb's table is partial and in-frame only. This table holds about 44,000 clones, 85% to 95% found once. The input for sequencing was CD4+ T cells from peripheral blood mononuclear cells, taken in the third trimester of pregnancy. The receptors derive from a female donor with multiple sclerosis, enrolled in a pregnancy study.

This clone was observed a few times. The chain carries TRBV5-1 and TRBJ2-1, with no clear D. Between the trimmed V and J ends, which lost 4 bases and 10 bases, there was a span of 12 bases. Per the germline V gene, CDR1 is SGHRS and CDR2 is YFSETQ. The CDR3 is made up of 12 amino acids. The CDR3 loop reads CASSLGLREQFF. The CDR3 nucleotides are TGCGCCAGCAGCCTGGGGTTACGGGAGCAGTTCTTC.

This sequence joins TRBV19 and TRBJ2-7; 8 positions match TRBD2. This CDR3 comprises 15 residues. The germline CDR1 and CDR2 sequences are LNHDA and SQIVND (reference sequence). Germline trimming cut 3 bases from V and 1 base from J; bases unmatched to any gene: 5. Here the CDR3 reads CASSISGAGSYEQYF. The CDR3 DNA reads as TGTGCCAGTAGTATTAGCGGGGCCGGGTCCTACGAGCAGTACTTC.

The chain joins TRBV7-9 to TRBJ2-1; D gene ambiguous. Trimming pared 4 bases from V and 2 bases from J, leaving 15 bases between. The germline V gene has CDR1 SEHNR and CDR2 FQNEAQ (reference sequence). There are 16 residues in the CDR3. The CDR3 here is CASSSRSNPPYNEQFF. CDR3 DNA: TGTGCCAGCAGCTCGAGGTCTAACCCCCCCTACAATGAGCAGTTCTTC.

This clone has more than one count but fewer than ten. The rearrangement uses TRBV21-1 and TRBJ1-5; TRBD1, as called in the table, went unchecked against the DNA. TRBV21-1 is marked as a pseudogene. This CDR3 comprises 17 residues. CDR3 sequence: CASSPLPRHYSNQPQHF. CDR3 nucleotides: TGTGCCAGCAGCCCCCTCCCGCGACATTATAGCAATCAGCCCCAGCATTTT.

A few counts support this clone. The chain carries TRBV28 and TRBJ2-1; D not resolved. V was shortened by 2 bases and J by 8 bases, with 10 bases between the two germline ends. The germline V gene encodes CDR1 MDHEN and CDR2 SYDVKM. This CDR3 has 13 amino acids. The CDR3 region has the DNA TGTGCCAGCAGTTTACTAGTGGTCGATGAGCAGTTCTTC. It translates to CASSLLVVDEQFF.

The chain employs TRBV4-2 and TRBJ2-3; D possibly corresponds to TRBD2 (5 bases). CDR1 is LGHNA and CDR2 is YNFKEQ in the germline V gene. The CDR3 length is 14 residues. V lost 0 bases to trimming and J lost 5 bases, with 9 bases between them. Here the CDR3 DNA reads TGTGCCAGCAGCCAAGATCTAAGCGGAGATACGCAGTATTTT. Encoded protein: CASSQDLSGDTQYF.

This chain joins TRBV15 and TRBJ1-2; 12 bases match TRBD1. Germline CDR1 is LNHNV and CDR2 is YYDKDF (reference sequence). V shed 1 base, J shed 7 bases, and the junction held 4 bases outside the gene matches. The CDR3 runs 15 residues. The DNA of the CDR3 is TGTGCCACCAGCAGAGCCGGGACAGGGGGCTCTGGCTACACCTTC. Translation: CATSRAGTGGSGYTF.

The J gene is TRBJ2-3, the V gene TRBV6-1; 7 bases are shared with TRBD1. Germline loops: CDR1 MNHNS, CDR2 SASEGT. Trimming removed 8 bases from V and 0 bases from J; junction bases left unmatched: 8. The CDR3 has 15 residues. The CDR3 loop is CASREGTVSTDTQYF. The CDR3 region has the DNA TGTGCCAGCCGCGAGGGGACAGTGAGCACAGATACGCAGTATTTT.

This chain uses TRBV7-2 with TRBJ2-5, with TRBD1 matching over 11 bases. The CDR3 length is 15 residues. V lost 5 bases to trimming and J lost 3 bases; unmatched junction nucleotides: 5. Germline V gives CDR1 SGHTA, CDR2 FQGNSA. CDR3 DNA sequence: TGTGCCAGCAGCCTGGGACAGGGGGGCAAAGAGACCCAGTACTTC. It encodes CASSLGQGGKETQYF.

J is TRBJ2-1 and V is TRBV19; possible D gene TRBD2, 5 bases. Germline CDR1 is LNHDA and CDR2 is SQIVND (reference sequence). CDR3 length: 13 residues. V was trimmed by 0 bases and J by 7 bases, leaving 7 bases between them. The DNA for the CDR3 is TGTGCCAGTAGTATAGACAGGAGGAATGAGCAGTTCTTC. The encoded protein is CASSIDRRNEQFF.

As to this clone: This specimen includes other DNA sequences encoding the same CDR3. V usage is TRBV19 and J usage is TRBJ1-1; 8 bases align to TRBD1. CDR3 length: 13 residues. V trimming: 5 bases; J trimming: 1 base; junction bases outside the gene matches: 0. Germline V gene sequence: CDR1 LNHDA, CDR2 SQIVND (reference sequence). The CDR3 loop is CASSDRGNTEAFF. The DNA of the CDR3 is TGTGCCAGTAGTGACAGGGGGAACACTGAAGCTTTCTTT.

The rearrangement uses TRBV11-1 and TRBJ2-7, with D possibly TRBD1 on 6 matching bases. The germline V gene encodes CDR1 SGHAT and CDR2 FQDESV (reference sequence). CDR3 length: 12 amino acids. V lost 3 bases, J lost 5 bases, and 8 bases lay in between. CDR3 coding DNA: TGTGCCAGCAGCTTTGCAGGGGACGAGCAGTACTTC. As protein: CASSFAGDEQYF.

The chain recombines TRBV5-6 with TRBJ2-5, with TRBD2 identical over 7 bases. V was pared by 1 base and J by 4 bases, with 10 bases of the junction left unmatched. There are 16 residues in the CDR3. Germline loops: CDR1 SGHDT, CDR2 YYEEEE. As DNA, the CDR3 is TGTGCCAGCAGCTTGTACAACTGGGGGGGTGGAGAGACCCAGTACTTC. Its translation: CASSLYNWGGGETQYF. Variable domain in full (rest from reference TRBV5-6 and TRBJ2-5): DAGVTQSPTHLIKTRGQQVTLRCSPKSGHDTVSWYQQALGQGPQFIFQYYEEEERQRGNFPDRFSGHQFPNYSSELNVNALLLGDSALYLCASSLYNWGGGETQYFGPGTRLLVL.

The rearrangement joins TRBV7-8 to TRBJ2-7; TRBD2 aligns across 9 bases. Per germline, CDR1 SGHVS and CDR2 FQNEAQ. The J segment lost 5 bases and the V segment lost 5 bases, leaving 13 bases of the junction unmatched. This CDR3 comprises 16 residues. CDR3: CASSPTGLAGLNEQYF. CDR3 bases: TGTGCCAGCAGCCCAACGGGACTAGCTGGTCTGAACGAGCAGTACTTC.

This clone was recorded once. The chain employs TRBV7-3 and TRBJ2-5; the D gene is possibly TRBD2 (5 bases). This CDR3 region has 13 residues. The V gene lost 5 bases and the J gene lost 4 bases, with 11 bases spanning the gap. Looked up from germline, CDR1 is SGHTA and CDR2 is FQGTGA. The CDR3 nucleotides read TGTGCCAGCAGCCTGGGGAGCTCAGAGACCCAGTACTTC. It codes for CASSLGSSETQYF. The full variable domain, completed using reference TRBV7-3 and TRBJ2-5, is GAGVSQTPSNKVTEKGKYVELRCDPISGHTALYWYRQSLGQGPEFLIYFQGTGAADDSGLPNDRFFAVRPEGSVSTLKIQRTERGDSAVYLCASSLGSSETQYFGPGTRLLVL.

The chain uses TRBV12-2 and TRBJ1-5; the table calls TRBD1, which could not be checked here. TRBV12-2 counts as a pseudogene. This CDR3 comprises 22 residues. This chain's CDR3 is CASRSKIHQPTGPRYSNQPQHF. CDR3 coding DNA: TGTGCAAGTCGCTCTAAAATCCATCAGCCGACAGGGCCCAGATATAGCAATCAGCCCCAGCATTTT.